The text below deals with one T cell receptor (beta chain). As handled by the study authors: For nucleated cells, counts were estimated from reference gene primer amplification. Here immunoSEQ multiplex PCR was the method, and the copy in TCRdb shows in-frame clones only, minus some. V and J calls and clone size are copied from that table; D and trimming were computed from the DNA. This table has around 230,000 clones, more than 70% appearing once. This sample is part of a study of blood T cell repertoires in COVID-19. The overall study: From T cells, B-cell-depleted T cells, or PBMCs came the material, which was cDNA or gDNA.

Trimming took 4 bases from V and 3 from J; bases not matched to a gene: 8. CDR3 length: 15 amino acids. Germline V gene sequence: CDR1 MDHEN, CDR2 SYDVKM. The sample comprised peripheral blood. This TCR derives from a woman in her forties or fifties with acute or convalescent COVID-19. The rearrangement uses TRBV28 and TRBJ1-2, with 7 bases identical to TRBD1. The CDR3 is CASSSPGQQDYGYTF. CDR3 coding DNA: TGTGCCAGCAGTTCACCGGGACAGCAGGACTATGGCTACACCTTC.